Following are 23 T cell receptor beta chains from one sample sequenced in a study of regulatory T cells in long-lasting Graves disease. Arm-PCR of CDR3 regions and iRepertoire HTBI primers were the basis on which TCR beta libraries were built. TCRdb analysed the multiplex PCR reads with MiXCR anew, one entry per CDR3 protein. The sample gives over 450,000 distinct CDR3 sequences, around 13% of which show up once; about 8.3% is in the top ten. Time point given: newly diagnosed GD, antithyroid drugs for less than 3 months. Making the TCR library involved RNA that had been extracted from PBMCs. This sample also appeared in a second study, on T cells in Graves' hyperthyroidism and ophthalmopathy.

Sequencing used peripheral blood mononuclear cells (PBMCs), obtained at new diagnosis, from a patient treated with antithyroid drugs. The receptors derive from a woman aged 30 to 39 with Graves disease.

This clonotype appeared many times. The chain joins TRBV7-2 to TRBJ2-1, with TRBD2 matching 14 bases. Germline V lookup: CDR1 SGHTA, CDR2 FQGNSA. The ends lost 2 bases at V and 8 bases at J; junction bases unmatched: 5. The CDR3 extends over 16 amino acids. This CDR3 is CASSLPRLAGGDEQFF. The DNA for the CDR3 is TGTGCCAGCAGCTTACCCCGACTAGCGGGAGGGGATGAGCAGTTCTTC. Together with reference TRBV7-2 and TRBJ2-1, the CDR3 gives the full variable domain: GAGVSQSPSNKVTEKGKDVELRCDPISGHTALYWYRQSLGQGLEFLIYFQGNSAPDKSGLPSDRFSAERTGGSVSTLTIQRTQQEDSAVYLCASSLPRLAGGDEQFFGPGTRLTVL.

This clonotype showed up many times. The V gene is TRBV19, the J gene TRBJ1-1; D remains unclear. This CDR3 has 13 amino acids. Germline CDR1 and CDR2: LNHDA and SQIVND (reference sequence). V was pared by 2 bases and J by 6 bases, with 10 bases between. The CDR3 region has the DNA TGTGCCAGTAGTATACGGTCCGGATCTGAAGCTTTCTTT. It is translated as CASSIRSGSEAFF. Looking up the rest from reference TRBV19 and TRBJ1-1 gives the full variable domain: DGGITQSPKYLFRKEGQNVTLSCEQNLNHDAMYWYRQDPGQGLRLIYYSQIVNDFQKGDIAEGYSVSREKKESFPLTVTSAQKNPTAFYLCASSIRSGSEAFFGQGTRLTVV.

This clonotype was seen many times. The chain carries TRBV2 and TRBJ2-6; D is undetermined. This CDR3 is built from 15 residues. V lost 6 bases to trimming and J lost 0 bases, with 9 bases between them. Per germline, CDR1 SNHLY and CDR2 FYNNEI. The CDR3 region has the DNA TGTGCCAGCAGGCCGAATCACTCTGGGGCCAACGTCCTGACTTTC. As protein: CASRPNHSGANVLTF.

This clonotype was seen repeatedly, ten times or more. The chain is built from TRBV18 and TRBJ1-2, with 8 bases aligning to TRBD1. The junction had 20 bases not matched to a gene; V was cut back by 6 bases and J by 5 bases. CDR3 length equals 18 residues. CDR1 and CDR2 (germline): KGHSH, LQKENI. CDR3 loop: CASSSSLVLRQGAYGYTF. Written as DNA, the CDR3 is TGTGCCAGCTCTTCAAGTTTGGTTCTTCGGCAGGGGGCATATGGCTACACCTTC.

This clonotype has ten or more counts. The rearrangement uses TRBV28 and TRBJ1-5; 10 nucleotides match TRBD1. The CDR3 contains 15 residues. In germline, CDR1 is MDHEN, CDR2 SYDVKM. J was trimmed by 6 bases and V by 7 bases; bases with no gene match: 9. The CDR3 region has the DNA TGTGCCAGCACCCCCGGGCGACAGGGGGCTCAGCCCCAGCATTTT. Amino acid sequence: CASTPGRQGAQPQHF.

The CDR3 loop reads CASSPPSLAGWDEQYF. The CDR3 bases are TGTGCCAGCTCACCACCGAGCCTAGCGGGATGGGATGAGCAGTACTTC. The chain employs TRBV18 and TRBJ2-7; 9 bases are shared with TRBD2. The V gene's germline CDR1 is KGHSH and CDR2 LQKENI. V trimming: 0 bases; J trimming: 7 bases; junction bases outside the gene matches: 10. The CDR3 runs 16 residues.

A word on this clonotype: A much larger clone lies one base from this, so it may be a read error. V gene TRBV28 combines with J gene TRBJ2-7; D is possibly TRBD2 (6 bases). Germline V gene lookup returns CDR1 MDHEN and CDR2 SYDVKM. The CDR3 has 15 amino acids. V dropped 5 bases and J dropped 5 bases, with 19 bases sitting between them. The CDR3 loop reads CASSPSIGSAHEQYF. Written as DNA, the CDR3 is TGTGCCAGCAGTCCGTCCATCGGGAGTGCCCACGAGCAGTACTTC.

The chain uses TRBV6-2 or TRBV6-3 and TRBJ1-5, with 9 nucleotides matching TRBD1. The CDR3 is 15 residues long. CDR1 MNHEY and CDR2 SVGEGT come from the germline V gene. J was trimmed by 3 bases and V by 4 bases; bases with no gene match: 4. CDR3 bases: TGTGCCAGCAGTTCGGACAGGGGAAACAATCAGCCCCAGCATTTT. Its translation is CASSSDRGNNQPQHF.

This clonotype was found many times. The chain recombines TRBV4-3 with TRBJ1-2, with TRBD1 identical over 7 bases. The V gene's germline CDR1 is LGHNA and CDR2 YSLEER. The CDR3 is 15 residues long. J was trimmed by 4 bases and V by 0 bases; bases with no gene match: 5. The CDR3 here is CASSQEEGGLYGYTF. The CDR3 DNA reads as TGCGCCAGCAGCCAAGAAGAAGGGGGCCTCTATGGCTACACCTTC.

This clonotype has at least ten counts. The chain recombines TRBV3-1 with TRBJ2-7, with D tentatively TRBD2 (6 bases). CDR3 length: 14 residues. Trimming stripped 4 bases from V and 5 bases from J, with 15 bases between. Germline CDR1 reads LGHDT; CDR2 reads YNNKEL (reference sequence). CDR3 sequence reads: CASSLGTGENEQYF. CDR3 coding DNA: TGTGCCAGCAGCCTGGGGACGGGAGAAAACGAGCAGTACTTC.

Many counts were recorded for this clonotype. The junction shows a germline mismatch at one end, possibly a read error. This chain connects TRBV29-1 to TRBJ2-1, with 10 bases matching TRBD1. The CDR3 totals 13 residues. In germline, CDR1 is SQVTM, CDR2 ANQGSEA. CDR3 protein: CSTRQGAYDEQFF. CDR3 in DNA: TGCAGCACCAGACAGGGGGCCTACGATGAGCAGTTCTTC.

This clonotype was counted ten times or more. The chain combines TRBV18 with TRBJ2-7; D is possibly TRBD2 (6 bases). The germline V gene encodes CDR1 KGHSH and CDR2 LQKENI. The CDR3 contains 14 residues. V dropped 6 bases and J dropped 7 bases, with 19 bases sitting between them. CDR3 sequence (DNA): TGTGCCAGCTCTGGGGACGGGGGTAATTGGGAGCAGTACTTC. It specifies CASSGDGGNWEQYF.

At least ten counts were recorded for this clonotype. This sequence joins TRBV7-9 and TRBJ2-3, with 11 bases fitting TRBD2. The CDR3 length is 16 residues. Germline V lookup: CDR1 SEHNR, CDR2 FQNEAQ (reference sequence). The V segment lost 5 bases and the J segment 2 bases; nucleotides outside the gene matches: 6. CDR3 bases: TGTGCCAGCAGCAAGGGGACTAGCGGAATCACAGATACGCAGTATTTT. Translated: CASSKGTSGITDTQYF.

This clonotype was recorded many times. The rearrangement joins TRBV28 to TRBJ2-7; D may match TRBD1 or TRBD2 (6 bases each). The CDR3 totals 16 residues. V was trimmed by 4 bases and J by 1 base, leaving 17 bases between them. Germline assignment: CDR1 MDHEN and CDR2 SYDVKM. CDR3 loop: CASSSVDRRGSYEQYF. In DNA form, the CDR3 reads TGTGCCAGCAGTTCCGTAGACAGGAGGGGTTCCTACGAGCAGTACTTC.

This clonotype occurred many times. The chain joins TRBV7-9 to TRBJ1-3, with a tentative D call TRBD1 (5 bases). This CDR3 region has 16 residues. V shed 5 bases and J shed 0 bases, with 14 bases lying between them. Germline loops: CDR1 SEHNR, CDR2 FQNEAQ (reference sequence). The CDR3: CASSPPGRNSGNTIYF. The CDR3 nucleotides read TGTGCCAGCAGCCCCCCGGGACGAAACTCTGGAAACACCATATATTTT.

There are a few counts of this clonotype. This rearrangement joins TRBV5-6 to TRBJ1-3; 7 positions match TRBD1. The CDR3 is made up of 15 amino acids. Germline-derived CDR1 and CDR2 are SGHDT and YYEEEE. J gave up 9 bases and V 1 base, and 10 bases lay outside the gene matches. The CDR3 coding sequence is TGTGCCAGCAGCTTGTATGGTCCGGGGACAGCCACCATATATTTT. It is translated as CASSLYGPGTATIYF.

This sequence joins TRBV7-3 and TRBJ2-7, with D perhaps assigned TRBD1 or TRBD2 (5 bases each). Germline V gene data show CDR1 as SGHTA and CDR2 as FQGTGA. This CDR3 has 12 amino acids. V lost 5 bases and J lost 9, with 14 bases in between. CDR3 amino acids: CASSTTGGGQYF. Written as DNA, the CDR3 is TGTGCCAGCAGCACCACAGGAGGCGGGCAGTACTTC.

This clonotype was seen at least ten times. The V gene is TRBV9, the J gene TRBJ2-5, with D perhaps assigned TRBD1 or TRBD2 (5 bases each). CDR3 length: 15 residues. CDR1 is SGDLS and CDR2 is YYNGEE in the germline V gene. Trimming removed 6 bases from V and 1 base from J, with 16 bases in between. CDR3 DNA: TGTGCCAGCACCCTCACGCCGGGGACCCAAGAGACCCAGTACTTC. Encoded protein: CASTLTPGTQETQYF.

This clonotype occurred a few times. This sequence joins TRBV7-3 and TRBJ1-4; D unresolved. The germline gives CDR1 SGHTA, CDR2 FQGTGA. The CDR3 runs to 15 residues. Trimming took 4 bases from V and 4 from J, leaving 13 bases between them. The CDR3 region is CASSYRRRVNEKLFF. The CDR3 region has the DNA TGTGCCAGCAGCTACCGACGGAGAGTTAATGAAAAACTGTTTTTT. The complete variable domain, with remaining parts taken from reference TRBV7-3 and TRBJ1-4, reads GAGVSQTPSNKVTEKGKYVELRCDPISGHTALYWYRQSLGQGPEFLIYFQGTGAADDSGLPNDRFFAVRPEGSVSTLKIQRTERGDSAVYLCASSYRRRVNEKLFFGSGTQLSVL.

This clonotype was detected many times. The chain employs TRBV2 and TRBJ2-6; weak D call: TRBD1 (6 bases). The CDR3 loop spans 16 amino acids. The germline V gene has CDR1 SNHLY and CDR2 FYNNEI. Trimming left V 6 bases short and J 2 bases short, with 14 bases between. In DNA, the CDR3 is TGTGCCAGCAGGGTTCGCACAGGGACTGGGGCCAACGTCCTGACTTTC. Translation gives CASRVRTGTGANVLTF.

This clonotype showed up many times. This chain connects TRBV10-2 to TRBJ2-6; D is perhaps TRBD1 (7 bases). Deletions cut 8 bases from V and 0 bases from J, with 20 bases between. The CDR3 covers 18 residues. CDR1 and CDR2 (germline): WSHSY, SAAADI. The CDR3 sequence is CASLGRGRGDSGANVLTF. The CDR3, as DNA: TGCGCCAGCCTGGGTAGGGGCAGGGGGGACTCTGGGGCCAACGTCCTGACTTTC.

The chain carries TRBV6-1 and TRBJ2-6; D remains unclear. Trimming removed 6 bases from V and 0 bases from J, with 6 bases in between. The CDR3 sequence is 14 residues long. Germline values: CDR1 MNHNS, CDR2 SASEGT. For the CDR3, the DNA is TGTGCCAGCAGCGCTTACTCTGGGGCCAACGTCCTGACTTTC. The encoded protein is CASSAYSGANVLTF.

This clonotype was recorded many times. J is TRBJ2-7 and V is TRBV6-5; D unclear. The V end lost 2 bases, the J end lost 2 bases, and 13 bases lay between the germline ends. This CDR3 comprises 15 residues. Germline CDR1 MNHEY, CDR2 SVGAGI. In DNA form, the CDR3 reads TGTGCCAGCAGTTACGGGCAGGCCATACCCTACGAGCAGTACTTC. Translation gives CASSYGQAIPYEQYF.